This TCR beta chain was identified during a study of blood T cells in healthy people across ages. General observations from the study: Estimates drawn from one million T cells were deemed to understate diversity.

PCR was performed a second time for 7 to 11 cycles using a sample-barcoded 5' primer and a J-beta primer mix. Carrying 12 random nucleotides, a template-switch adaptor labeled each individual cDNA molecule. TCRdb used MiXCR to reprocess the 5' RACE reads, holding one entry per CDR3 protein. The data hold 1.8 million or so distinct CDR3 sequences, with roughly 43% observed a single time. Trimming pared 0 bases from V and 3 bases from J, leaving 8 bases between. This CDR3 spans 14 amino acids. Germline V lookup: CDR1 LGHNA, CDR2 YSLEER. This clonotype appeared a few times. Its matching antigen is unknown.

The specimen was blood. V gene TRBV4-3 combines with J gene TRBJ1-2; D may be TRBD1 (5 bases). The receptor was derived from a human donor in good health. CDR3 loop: CASSQDWTHYGYTF. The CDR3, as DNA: TGCGCCAGCAGCCAAGACTGGACACACTATGGCTACACCTTC.